These 7 T cell receptor beta chains were all obtained from the same sample, sequenced in a study of T cell responses to AZD1222 COVID-19 vaccine (dated by TCRdb to about 2021). The time point label, read with the paper, signifies: about 28 days (+/-7) after the second vaccine dose. The method was the immunoSEQ multiplex PCR assay. Not all clones reach the TCRdb copy of this immuneACCESS table, which keeps in-frame sequences only. Checked studies attribute under half of the gap to unresolved V genes and leave the rest unexplained. A total of fewer than 65,000 clones appear in this sample, roughly 90% of them only once. The top ten clonotypes cover roughly 14% of the sample. Sequencing used peripheral blood, obtained 28 days after the second AZD1222 dose. The receptors derive from an adult who received the AZD1222 COVID-19 vaccine.

The chain employs TRBV14 and TRBJ1-2, with D uncertain. In germline, CDR1 is SGHDN, CDR2 FVKESK. V was cut by 1 base and J by 5 bases, with 8 bases left in between. The CDR3 totals 13 residues. The CDR3 DNA follows: TGTGCCAGCAGCCAAGTGGCAGCGTATGGCTACACCTTC. Translation gives CASSQVAAYGYTF.

This clone showed up just once. The rearrangement joins TRBV6-5 to TRBJ2-5, with TRBD1 matching over 8 bases. V dropped 4 bases and J dropped 4; count of bases not matched to a gene: 8. CDR3 length: 15 residues. Per germline, CDR1 MNHEY and CDR2 SVGAGI. In DNA, the CDR3 is TGTGCCAGCAGTTCCCTCGGACAGGGCGGAGAGACCCAGTACTTC. Amino acid sequence: CASSSLGQGGETQYF.

The V call is TRBV3-1 (or the pseudogene TRBV3-2), the J call TRBJ1-2; a possible D gene is TRBD1 (5 bases). V lost 6 bases, J lost 8 bases, and 22 bases lay in between. Germline V CDR1 and CDR2: LGHDT, YNNKEL (reference sequence). The CDR3 sequence is 15 residues long. This CDR3 is CASSEVGVAPGGYTF. CDR3 sequence (DNA): TGTGCCAGCAGTGAAGTGGGGGTAGCCCCGGGGGGCTACACCTTC.

V is TRBV30 and J is TRBJ1-6, with a possible D match to TRBD1 (6 bases). V was trimmed by 5 bases and J by 3 bases, leaving 8 bases between them. The CDR3 is 13 amino acids. The germline gives CDR1 GTSNPN, CDR2 SVGIG (reference sequence). The DNA for the CDR3 is TGTGCCTGGGGGGACATCTATAATTCACCCCTCCACTTT. Its translation is CAWGDIYNSPLHF.

This chain uses TRBV19 with TRBJ1-1; 7 nucleotides agree with TRBD1. The CDR3 spans 13 residues. J lost 5 bases, V lost 3 bases, and 3 bases had no gene match. CDR1 and CDR2 from the germline V gene are LNHDA and SQIVND (reference sequence). The CDR3 coding sequence is TGTGCCAGTAGTATTACCAGGGGGACTGAAGCTTTCTTT. Amino acid sequence: CASSITRGTEAFF.

The chain uses TRBV6-5 and TRBJ1-6; D possibly corresponds to TRBD1 (5 bases). The ends were cut back, 7 bases at V and 6 bases at J, with 16 bases in the middle. CDR3 size: 15 residues. Germline V gene sequence: CDR1 MNHEY, CDR2 SVGAGI. CDR3 protein: CASTRGSKGNSPLHF. DNA of the CDR3: TGTGCCAGCACCCGGGGCAGTAAGGGTAATTCACCCCTCCACTTT.

This chain joins TRBV6-2 or TRBV6-3 and TRBJ2-7; 12 bases align to TRBD2. The trim removed 6 bases at V and 4 bases at J, leaving 10 bases unmatched. CDR1 and CDR2 (germline): MNHEY, SVGEGT. The CDR3 totals 16 residues. The CDR3 loop is CASSRPLAGGGYEQYF. The CDR3 coding sequence is TGTGCCAGCAGCCGACCACTAGCGGGAGGTGGGTACGAGCAGTACTTC.